A single sample gave rise to the 13 T cell receptor beta chains below, sequenced in a study of T cells in Graves' hyperthyroidism and ophthalmopathy. Researchers took RNA transcripts and amplified the TCR beta CDR3 regions from them. The HTBI primer set drove a first-round RT-PCR of the TCR CDR3. TCRdb analysed the multiplex PCR reads with MiXCR anew, one entry per CDR3 protein. This sample yields about 540,000 distinct CDR3 sequences, of which under 60% are seen a single time; roughly 7.7% belongs to the top ten. What was sequenced was peripheral blood or thyroid tissue (not recorded which). The origin of the receptors is a woman in her late teens or twenties with Graves' hyperthyroidism.

Comment on this clonotype: This may come from a read error, since a much larger clone is one base off. The rearrangement links TRBV7-9 to TRBJ2-7, with D possibly being TRBD2 (6 bases). Germline V lookup: CDR1 SEHNR, CDR2 FQNEAQ (reference sequence). The V end lost 4 bases, the J end lost 3 bases, and 19 bases lay between the germline ends. This CDR3 region has 16 residues. CDR3 nucleotide sequence: TGTGCCAGCAGCTCCGACCCCTCGCGGGGAGACTACGAGCAGTACTTC. Its protein product is CASSSDPSRGDYEQYF.

The genes are TRBV2 and TRBJ2-7; D tentatively reads TRBD1 or TRBD2 (5 bases each). V was pared by 6 bases and J by 3 bases, with 15 bases between. CDR3 size: 14 residues. Germline V gene lookup returns CDR1 SNHLY and CDR2 FYNNEI. CDR3 bases: TGTGCCAGCAGCCCTGAGGGGATTGACTACGAGCAGTACTTC. It codes for CASSPEGIDYEQYF.

The chain has TRBV4-2 and TRBJ1-3; 8 bases map to TRBD1. Germline CDR1 reads LGHNA; CDR2 reads YNFKEQ. V lost 3 bases and J lost 2; bases outside the gene matches: 6. The CDR3 is 16 amino acids. DNA for the CDR3: TGTGCCAGCAGCCATAGTCCGACAGGGGCTGGAAACACCATATATTTT. It encodes CASSHSPTGAGNTIYF.

This chain links TRBV7-2 with TRBJ2-2; weak D call: TRBD1 (5 bases). This CDR3 contains 14 residues. CDR1 and CDR2 from the germline V gene are SGHTA and FQGNSA. V was pared by 1 base and J by 9 bases, with 12 bases between. The DNA for the CDR3 is TGTGCCAGCAGCTTAGGTCCAGGGTCTTGGGAGCTGTTTTTT. Translating it yields CASSLGPGSWELFF.

The rearrangement joins TRBV29-1 to TRBJ1-4; unclear D gene. Germline CDR1 is SQVTM and CDR2 is ANQGSEA. The CDR3 length is 12 residues. Trimming cost V 4 bases and J 8 bases, with 11 bases left between them. The CDR3 DNA is TGCAGCGTTGCCTATCCCGGGGAAAAACTGTTTTTT. This gives the protein CSVAYPGEKLFF. Full variable domain (outside the CDR3, taken from reference TRBV29-1 and TRBJ1-4): SAVISQKPSRDICQRGTSLTIQCQVDSQVTMMFWYRQQPGQSLTLIATANQGSEATYESGFVIDKFPISRPNLTFSTLTVSNMSPEDSSIYLCSVAYPGEKLFFGSGTQLSVL.

As to this clonotype: The junction and the germline gene differ at one end; a read error may be behind it. The chain uses TRBV20-1 and TRBJ1-6; D is unclear. Germline CDR1 DFQATT, CDR2 SNEGSKA (reference sequence). The CDR3 contains 9 residues. CDR3 nucleotides: TGCAGTGCTAGAATTCCGGGAACCTTT. It translates to CSARIPGTF.

This chain joins TRBV5-1 and TRBJ1-3; 7 bases align to TRBD1. CDR3 length: 15 residues. V lost 0 bases and J lost 1; bases outside the gene matches: 1. In germline, CDR1 is SGHRS, CDR2 YFSETQ. DNA of the CDR3: TGCGCCAGCAGCTTGGAGGGACAGTCTGGAAACACCATATATTTT. It yields the protein CASSLEGQSGNTIYF.

This clonotype was detected only a few times. This sequence joins TRBV24-1 and TRBJ2-1; 9 bases are a match to TRBD2. CDR3 length: 15 residues. Germline trimming cut 9 bases from V and 5 bases from J; bases unmatched to any gene: 10. Looked up from germline, CDR1 is KGHDR and CDR2 is SFDVKD. The CDR3 protein is CATAPRVAGDNEQFF. CDR3 nucleotides: TGTGCCACCGCTCCCCGGGTAGCGGGAGACAATGAGCAGTTCTTC.

The gene calls are TRBV7-2 and TRBJ1-1, with a tentative D call TRBD2 (5 bases). The better agreement between TRBJ2-1 and the DNA end casts doubt on the J call. CDR1 SGHTA and CDR2 FQGNSA come from the germline V gene. The CDR3 is 14 amino acids. The CDR3 loop reads CASSLLGGKNEQFF. The CDR3 DNA follows: TGTGCCAGCAGCCTACTAGGCGGAAAAAATGAGCAGTTCTTC.

The V call is TRBV7-9, the J call TRBJ1-1; D remains unclear. Trimming took 2 bases from V and 8 from J, leaving 12 bases between them. Germline CDR1 reads SEHNR; CDR2 reads FQNEAQ (reference sequence). This CDR3 contains 13 residues. The CDR3, as DNA: TGTGCCAGCAGCTTAATGCGTCTTCAGGAAGCTTTCTTT. This encodes CASSLMRLQEAFF.

Comments on this clonotype: The conserved phenylalanine or tryptophan normally closing the CDR3 is absent here, so this likely arose from a read error. The DNA is omitted, as the CDR3 cannot be located on it reliably, and the CDR3 follows TCRdb's listing. The gene calls are TRBV7-3 and TRBJ2-7; the table assigns TRBD2, which was not confirmed against the DNA. CDR1 and CDR2 (germline): SGHTA, FQGTGA. The CDR3 totals 9 residues, both ends included. This CDR3 reads CASRPQAGS.

The chain joins TRBV20-1 to TRBJ2-5; the D gene is possibly TRBD2 (6 bases). The CDR3 length is 15 residues. V was trimmed by 6 bases and J by 5 bases, leaving 22 bases between them. Germline V lookup: CDR1 DFQATT, CDR2 SNEGSKA (reference sequence). The CDR3 DNA reads as TGCAGTGCCACCTCCGGGACGGGGGAAAGGGAGACCCAGTACTTC. This translates into CSATSGTGERETQYF.

About this clonotype: A much bigger clone sits one base away, suggesting this may be a read error. The CDR3 sequence is CAGSLALAGASYEQYF. The CDR3 DNA sequence: TGTGCCGGCAGCTTAGCGCTAGCGGGGGCCTCCTACGAGCAGTACTTC. The chain carries TRBV7-9 and TRBJ2-7; 10 bases agree with TRBD2. Germline values: CDR1 SEHNR, CDR2 FQNEAQ (reference sequence). The CDR3 consists of 16 residues.